This TCR beta chain was sequenced for a study of T cell responses to AZD1222 COVID-19 vaccine. The study, taken as a whole, reports: Among those given AZD1222, only 5 to 7 were seropositive at baseline.

TCRdb's table, derived via immunoSEQ multiplex PCR, lists solely in-frame clones and lacks some. This repertoire shows approximately 89,000 clones, under 95% found once; its top ten account for 5% to 5.5%. On this clone: The antigen remains unidentified.

In germline, CDR1 is GTSNPN, CDR2 SVGIG (reference sequence). V was trimmed by 1 base and J by 0 bases, leaving 10 bases between them. CDR3 length equals 15 residues. The receptor was derived from an adult in good health. The chain is built from TRBV30 and TRBJ1-5, with D hard to call. The input for sequencing was peripheral blood, taken on day 0 of AZD1222 vaccination. As DNA, the CDR3 is TGTGCCTGGAGTGAGATGGGTGCTAGCAATCAGCCCCAGCATTTT. Encoded protein: CAWSEMGASNQPQHF. The full variable domain, completed using reference TRBV30 and TRBJ1-5, is SQTIHQWPATLVQPVGSPLSLECTVEGTSNPNLYWYRQAAGRGLQLLFYSVGIGQISSEVPQNLSASRPQDRQFILSSKKLLLSDSGFYLCAWSEMGASNQPQHFGDGTRLSIL.